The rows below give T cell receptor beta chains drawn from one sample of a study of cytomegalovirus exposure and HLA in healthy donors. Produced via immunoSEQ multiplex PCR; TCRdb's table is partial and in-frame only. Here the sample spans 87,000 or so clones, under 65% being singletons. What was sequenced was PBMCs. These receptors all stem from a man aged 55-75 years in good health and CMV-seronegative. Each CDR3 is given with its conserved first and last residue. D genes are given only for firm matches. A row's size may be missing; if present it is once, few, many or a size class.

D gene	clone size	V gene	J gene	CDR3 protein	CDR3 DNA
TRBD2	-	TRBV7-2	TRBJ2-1	CASSLGSGRVHNEQFF	TGTGCCAGCAGCTTAGGAAGCGGGAGGGTCCACAATGAGCAGTTCTTC
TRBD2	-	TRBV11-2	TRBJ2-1	CASSPGLAAEQFF	TGTGCCAGCAGCCCGGGACTAGCGGCTGAGCAGTTCTTC
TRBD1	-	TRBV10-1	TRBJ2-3	CASSDRGLFSFRTDTQYF	TGCGCCAGCAGTGACAGGGGGCTTTTTAGTTTTCGCACAGATACGCAGTATTTT
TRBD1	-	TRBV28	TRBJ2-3	CASSPVPGQGTDTQYF	TGTGCCAGCAGCCCTGTCCCGGGACAGGGGACAGATACGCAGTATTTT
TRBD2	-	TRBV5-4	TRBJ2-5	CASSLVSGSGETQYF	TGTGCCAGCAGCTTGGTCAGCGGGAGCGGGGAGACCCAGTACTTC
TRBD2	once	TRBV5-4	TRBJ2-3	CASSSVRGGRAYADTQYF	TGTGCCAGCAGCTCCGTCCGTGGCGGGAGGGCCTATGCAGATACGCAGTATTTT
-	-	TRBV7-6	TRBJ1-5	CASSPSGGGGQPQHF	TGTGCCAGCAGCCCTAGCGGTGGGGGGGGTCAGCCCCAGCATTTT
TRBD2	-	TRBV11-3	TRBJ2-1	CATSQRDLGIDEQFF	TGTGCCACCTCGCAGCGGGATCTAGGAATAGATGAGCAGTTCTTC
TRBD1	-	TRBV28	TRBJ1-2	CASSGYRGLGYGYTF	TGTGCCAGCAGTGGGTACAGGGGGCTGGGCTATGGCTACACCTTC
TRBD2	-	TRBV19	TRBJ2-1	CASFSGGYGEQFF	TGTGCCTCCTTCAGCGGGGGATACGGTGAGCAGTTCTTC
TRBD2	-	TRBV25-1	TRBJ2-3	CASSRLAGGERTQYF	TGTGCCAGCAGTCGTCTAGCGGGAGGTGAGAGAACGCAGTATTTT
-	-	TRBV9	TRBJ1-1	CASSARYPDRLGTEAFF	TGTGCCAGCAGTGCCCGATACCCCGACAGGTTGGGCACTGAAGCTTTCTTT
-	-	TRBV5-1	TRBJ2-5	CASSLYGTQETQYF	TGCGCCAGCAGCTTGTATGGGACACAGGAGACCCAGTACTTC
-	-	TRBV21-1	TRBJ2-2	CASSEATRLAVYVRTGELFF	TGTGCCAGCAGCGAAGCGACACGACTAGCGGTTTACGTTCGTACCGGGGAGCTGTTTTTT
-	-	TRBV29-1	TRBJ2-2	CSVNPGNTGELFF	TGCAGCGTTAATCCAGGGAACACCGGGGAGCTGTTTTTT
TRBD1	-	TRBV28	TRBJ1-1	CASSWTGSTEAFF	TGTGCCAGCAGCTGGACAGGGAGTACTGAAGCTTTCTTT
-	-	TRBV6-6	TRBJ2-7	CASLPPTASSYEQYF	TGTGCCAGCCTCCCGCCGACAGCCAGCTCCTACGAGCAGTACTTC
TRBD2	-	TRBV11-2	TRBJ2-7	CASSLVPGGSGEQYF	TGTGCCAGCAGCTTAGTCCCGGGAGGATCAGGGGAGCAGTACTTC
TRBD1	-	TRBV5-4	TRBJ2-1	CASSPRTGGRHSYNEQFF	TGTGCCAGCAGCCCGAGGACAGGGGGCCGCCACTCCTACAATGAGCAGTTCTTC
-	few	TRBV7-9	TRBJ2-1	CASSKPRGNEQFF	TGTGCCAGCAGCAAACCCCGGGGCAATGAGCAGTTCTTC
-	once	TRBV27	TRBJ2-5	CASSLSPGQGSRRETQYF	TGTGCCAGCAGTTTATCGCCTGGGCAGGGGAGTAGGAGGGAGACCCAGTACTTC
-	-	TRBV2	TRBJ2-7	CASRDYPSYEQYF	TGTGCCAGCAGGGACTACCCGTCCTACGAGCAGTACTTC
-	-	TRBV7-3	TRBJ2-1	CASSLTTSYNEQFF	TGTGCCAGCAGCTTAACGACTAGTTACAATGAGCAGTTCTTC
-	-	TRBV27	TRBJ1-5	CASRGLPGQPQHF	TGTGCCAGCCGAGGCCTCCCGGGGCAGCCCCAGCATTTT
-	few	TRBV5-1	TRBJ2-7	CASSLDGQPAYEQYF	TGCGCCAGCAGCTTGGATGGACAGCCTGCCTACGAGCAGTACTTC
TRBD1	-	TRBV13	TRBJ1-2	CASSSRTGPGYGYTF	TGTGCCAGCAGCTCCAGGACAGGTCCGGGTTATGGCTACACCTTC
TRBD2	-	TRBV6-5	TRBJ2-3	CASSYRRGSPGTQYF	TGTGCCAGCAGTTACCGGCGGGGGAGCCCTGGGACGCAGTATTTT
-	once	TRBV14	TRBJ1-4	CASSQGPRGRLTNEKLFF	TGTGCCAGCAGCCAAGGACCTAGGGGCCGGTTGACTAATGAAAAACTGTTTTTT
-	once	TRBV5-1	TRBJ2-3	CASSTQAPSTDTQYF	TGCGCCAGCAGTACCCAAGCCCCTAGCACAGATACGCAGTATTTT
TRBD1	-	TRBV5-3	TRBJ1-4	CARSRGLFRTGAGEKLFF	TGTGCCAGAAGCCGCGGCCTCTTCAGGACAGGGGCAGGGGAAAAACTGTTTTTT
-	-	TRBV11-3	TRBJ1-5	CASSLDEDQPQHF	TGTGCCAGCAGCTTAGATGAGGATCAGCCCCAGCATTTT
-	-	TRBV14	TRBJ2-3	CASSQFAGSTDTQYF	TGTGCCAGCAGCCAATTTGCAGGTTCCACAGATACGCAGTATTTT
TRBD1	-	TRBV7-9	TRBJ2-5	CSSSLSRDRVFFGETQYF	TGTTCCAGCAGCTTATCCCGAGACAGGGTTTTCTTCGGGGAGACCCAGTACTTC
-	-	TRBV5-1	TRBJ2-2	CASSLDQGRNTGELFF	TGCGCCAGCAGCTTGGACCAGGGGCGGAACACCGGGGAGCTGTTTTTT
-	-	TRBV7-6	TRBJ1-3	CASSLVQVGSFHSGNTIYF	TGTGCCAGCAGCTTAGTACAGGTTGGGTCGTTTCACTCTGGAAACACCATATATTTT
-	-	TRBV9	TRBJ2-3	CASSVGGRGTDTQYF	TGTGCCAGCAGCGTAGGAGGGCGGGGCACAGATACGCAGTATTTT
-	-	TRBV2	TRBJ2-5	CASTLVMETQYF	TGTGCCAGCACCCTAGTAATGGAGACCCAGTACTTC
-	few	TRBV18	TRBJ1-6	CASSSQGTNSPLHF	TGTGCCAGCTCATCCCAGGGTACCAATTCACCCCTCCACTTT
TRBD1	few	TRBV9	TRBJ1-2	CASSVGGGAKNYGYTF	TGTGCCAGCAGCGTAGGAGGGGGCGCTAAGAACTATGGCTACACCTTC
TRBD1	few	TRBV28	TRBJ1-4	CASRQRGRQGNEKLFF	TGTGCCAGCAGGCAAAGAGGTCGACAGGGGAATGAAAAACTGTTTTTT
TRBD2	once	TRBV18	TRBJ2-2	CASSPLAGGETGELFF	TGTGCCAGCTCACCCCTAGCGGGAGGAGAGACCGGGGAGCTGTTTTTT
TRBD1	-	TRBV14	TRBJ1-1	CASSPRDRARNTEAFF	TGTGCCAGCAGCCCGAGGGACAGGGCGCGGAACACTGAAGCTTTCTTT
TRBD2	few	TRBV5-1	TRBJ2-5	CASSGLAGGRETQYF	TGCGCCAGCAGCGGCCTAGCGGGGGGGCGAGAGACCCAGTACTTC
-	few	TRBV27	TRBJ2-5	CASRRHFQETQYF	TGTGCCAGCAGGAGACACTTCCAAGAGACCCAGTACTTC